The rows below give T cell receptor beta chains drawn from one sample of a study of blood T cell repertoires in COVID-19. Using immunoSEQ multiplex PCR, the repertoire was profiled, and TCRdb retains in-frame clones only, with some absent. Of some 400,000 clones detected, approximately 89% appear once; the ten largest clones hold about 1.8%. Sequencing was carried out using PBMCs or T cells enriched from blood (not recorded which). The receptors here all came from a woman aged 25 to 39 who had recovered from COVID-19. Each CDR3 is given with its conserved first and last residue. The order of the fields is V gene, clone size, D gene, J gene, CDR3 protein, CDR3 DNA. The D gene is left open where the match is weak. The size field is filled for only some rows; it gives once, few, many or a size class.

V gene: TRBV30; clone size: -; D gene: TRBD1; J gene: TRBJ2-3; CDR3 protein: CAWKTGGTDTQYF; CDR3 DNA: TGTGCCTGGAAAACAGGGGGCACAGATACGCAGTATTTT
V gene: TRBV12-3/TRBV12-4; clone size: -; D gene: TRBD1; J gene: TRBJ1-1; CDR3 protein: CASGQVQHEAFF; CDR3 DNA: TGTGCCAGCGGACAGGTGCAGCATGAAGCTTTCTTT
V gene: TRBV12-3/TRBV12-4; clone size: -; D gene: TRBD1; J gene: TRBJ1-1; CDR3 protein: CASSRDRPEAFF; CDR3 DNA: TGTGCCAGCAGTCGGGACAGGCCTGAAGCTTTCTTT
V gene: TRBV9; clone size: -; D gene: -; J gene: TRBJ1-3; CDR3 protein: CASSWTASGNTIYF; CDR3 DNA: TGTGCCAGCAGTTGGACAGCTTCTGGAAACACCATATATTTT
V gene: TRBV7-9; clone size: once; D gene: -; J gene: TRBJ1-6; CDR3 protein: CASSLGGGTYNSPLHF; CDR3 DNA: TGTGCCAGCAGCTTAGGAGGAGGCACCTATAATTCACCCCTCCACTTT
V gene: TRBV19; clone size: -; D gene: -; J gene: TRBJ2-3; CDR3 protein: CASKLAGGVPRGTQYF; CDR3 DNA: TGTGCCAGTAAGCTCGCCGGTGGGGTCCCGCGGGGTACGCAGTATTTT
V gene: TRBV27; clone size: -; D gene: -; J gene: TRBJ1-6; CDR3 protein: CASSYREKAPLHF; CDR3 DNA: TGTGCCAGCAGCTACAGGGAGAAGGCACCCCTCCACTTT
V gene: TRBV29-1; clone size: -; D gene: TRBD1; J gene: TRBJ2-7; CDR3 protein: CSVDQTGTPYEQYF; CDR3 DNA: TGCAGCGTTGACCAGACAGGGACGCCCTACGAGCAGTACTTC
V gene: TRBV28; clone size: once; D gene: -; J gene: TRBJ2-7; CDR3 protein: CASSLSTDFLGQYF; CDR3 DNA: TGTGCCAGCAGTTTATCGACAGATTTTTTAGGGCAGTACTTC
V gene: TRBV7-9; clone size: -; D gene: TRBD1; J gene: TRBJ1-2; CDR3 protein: CASSAYRGPYGYTF; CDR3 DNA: TGTGCCAGCAGCGCTTACAGGGGTCCCTATGGCTACACCTTC
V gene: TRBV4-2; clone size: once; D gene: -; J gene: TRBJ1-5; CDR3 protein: CASSHDRDSNQPQHF; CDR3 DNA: TGTGCCAGCAGTCACGACAGAGATAGCAATCAGCCCCAGCATTTT
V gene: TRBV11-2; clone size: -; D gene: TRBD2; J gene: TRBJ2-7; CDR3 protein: CASSTLAGADEQYF; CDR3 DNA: TGTGCCAGCAGCACACTAGCGGGAGCTGACGAGCAGTACTTC
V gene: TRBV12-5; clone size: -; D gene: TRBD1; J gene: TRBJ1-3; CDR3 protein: CASGLVQGTGVLAGNTIYF; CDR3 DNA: TGTGCTAGTGGTTTGGTACAAGGGACAGGGGTTTTGGCTGGAAACACCATATATTTT
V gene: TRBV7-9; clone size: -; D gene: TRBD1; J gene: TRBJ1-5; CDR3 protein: CASSRTGVDQPQHF; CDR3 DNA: TGTGCCAGCAGCCGAACAGGGGTGGATCAGCCCCAGCATTTT
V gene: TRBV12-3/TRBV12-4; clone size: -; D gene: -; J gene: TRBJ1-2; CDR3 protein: CASSLELNYGYTF; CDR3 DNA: TGTGCCAGCAGTTTAGAGCTAAACTATGGCTACACCTTC
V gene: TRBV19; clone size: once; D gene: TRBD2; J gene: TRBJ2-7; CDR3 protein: CASSIGGTSGRYYEQYF; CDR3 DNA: TGTGCCAGTAGTATAGGTGGAACTAGCGGGAGGTACTACGAGCAGTACTTC
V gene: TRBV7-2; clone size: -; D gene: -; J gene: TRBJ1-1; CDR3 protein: CASSPRLLAGLNTEAFF; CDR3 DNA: TGTGCCAGCAGCCCCAGGTTATTGGCAGGGCTGAACACTGAAGCTTTCTTT
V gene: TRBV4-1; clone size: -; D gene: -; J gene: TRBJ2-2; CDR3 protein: CASSHAVNTGELFF; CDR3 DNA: TGCGCCAGCAGCCACGCAGTTAACACCGGGGAGCTGTTTTTT
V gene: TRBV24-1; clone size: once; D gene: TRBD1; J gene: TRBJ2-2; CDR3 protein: CATAPGTGVNGELFF; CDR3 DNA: TGTGCCACCGCCCCCGGGACAGGGGTGAACGGGGAGCTGTTTTTT
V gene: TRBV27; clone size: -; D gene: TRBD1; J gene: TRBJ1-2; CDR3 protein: CASSPWTGRNYGYTF; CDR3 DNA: TGTGCCAGCAGCCCGTGGACAGGGCGTAACTATGGCTACACCTTC
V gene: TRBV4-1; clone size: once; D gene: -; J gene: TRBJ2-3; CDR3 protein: CASSPHSGTPDTQYF; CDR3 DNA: TGCGCCAGCAGCCCGCATAGCGGAACCCCAGATACGCAGTATTTT
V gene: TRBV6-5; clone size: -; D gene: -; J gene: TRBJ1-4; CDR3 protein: CASSYSGSQGNEKLFF; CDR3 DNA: TGTGCCAGCAGTTACTCGGGTTCACAGGGAAATGAAAAACTGTTTTTT
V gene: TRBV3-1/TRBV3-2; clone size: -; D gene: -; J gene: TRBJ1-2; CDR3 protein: CASSQGQRGYGYTF; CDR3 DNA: TGTGCCAGCAGCCAAGGACAGAGGGGGTATGGCTACACCTTC